This T cell receptor (beta chain) was recovered during a study of T cell responses to AZD1222 COVID-19 vaccine. This clone was counted only a few times. The CDR3 covers 14 residues. With 5 bases removed from V and 10 bases from J, the gap between germline ends came to 15 bases. Looked up from germline, CDR1 is MNHEY and CDR2 is SVGEGT. TCRdb's table, derived via immunoSEQ multiplex PCR, lists solely in-frame clones and lacks some. This sample has about 160,000 clones, with 91% found just once. This TCR derives from an adult in good health. The sequencing used peripheral blood, collected on day 0 of AZD1222 vaccination. The chain employs TRBV6-2 or TRBV6-3 and TRBJ1-6; possible D gene TRBD1, 5 bases. The CDR3 sequence: CASSPRTFNSPLHF. The DNA of the CDR3 is TGTGCCAGCAGTCCCCGGACATTTAACTCACCCCTCCACTTT.